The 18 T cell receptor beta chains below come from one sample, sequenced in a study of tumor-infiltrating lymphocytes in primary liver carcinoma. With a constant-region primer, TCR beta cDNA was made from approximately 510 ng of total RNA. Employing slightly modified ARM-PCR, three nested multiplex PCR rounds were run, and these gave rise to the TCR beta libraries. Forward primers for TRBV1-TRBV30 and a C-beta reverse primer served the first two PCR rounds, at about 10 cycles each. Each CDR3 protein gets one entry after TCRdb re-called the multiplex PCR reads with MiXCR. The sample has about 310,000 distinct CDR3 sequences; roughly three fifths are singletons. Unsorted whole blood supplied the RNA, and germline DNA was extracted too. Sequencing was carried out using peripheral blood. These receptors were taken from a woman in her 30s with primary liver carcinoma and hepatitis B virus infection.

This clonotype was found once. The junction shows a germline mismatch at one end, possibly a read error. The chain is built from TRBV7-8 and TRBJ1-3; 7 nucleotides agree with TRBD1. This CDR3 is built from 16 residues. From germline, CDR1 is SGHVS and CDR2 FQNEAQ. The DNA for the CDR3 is TGTGCCGGCAGCCCCCACCCAGACAGGGATGGAAACACCATATATTTT. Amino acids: CAGSPHPDRDGNTIYF.

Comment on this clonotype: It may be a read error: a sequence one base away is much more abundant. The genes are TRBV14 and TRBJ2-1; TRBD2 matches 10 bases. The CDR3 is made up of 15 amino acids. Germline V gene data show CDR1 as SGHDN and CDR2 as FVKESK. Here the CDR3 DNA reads TGTGTCAGCAGCCAAGGGACTAGCGTGTACAATGAGCAGTTCTTC. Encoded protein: CVSSQGTSVYNEQFF.

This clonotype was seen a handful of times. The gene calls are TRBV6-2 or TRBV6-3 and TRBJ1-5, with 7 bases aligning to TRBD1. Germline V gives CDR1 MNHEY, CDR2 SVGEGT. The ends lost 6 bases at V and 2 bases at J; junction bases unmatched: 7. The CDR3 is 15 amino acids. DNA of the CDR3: TGTGCCAGCAGGCCAGGGGGGGGCGGCAATCAGCCCCAGCATTTT. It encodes CASRPGGGGNQPQHF.

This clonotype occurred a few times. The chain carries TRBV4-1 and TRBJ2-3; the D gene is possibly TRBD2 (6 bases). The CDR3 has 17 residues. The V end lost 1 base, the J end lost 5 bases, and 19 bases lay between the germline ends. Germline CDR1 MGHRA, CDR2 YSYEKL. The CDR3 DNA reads TGCGCCAGCAGCCAAGGCCTCCGGACTACCGCGGAAGATACGCAGTATTTT. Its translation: CASSQGLRTTAEDTQYF.

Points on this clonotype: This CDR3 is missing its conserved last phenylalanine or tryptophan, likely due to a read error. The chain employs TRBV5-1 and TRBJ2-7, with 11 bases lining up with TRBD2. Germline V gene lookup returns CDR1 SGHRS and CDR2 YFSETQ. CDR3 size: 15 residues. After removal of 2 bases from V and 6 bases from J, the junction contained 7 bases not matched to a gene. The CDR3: CASSFYLAGGVEQYL. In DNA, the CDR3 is TGCGCCAGCAGCTTCTACCTAGCGGGAGGCGTCGAGCAGTACCTC.

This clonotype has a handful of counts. CDR3 sequence reads: CASSRTGGNEQYF. CDR3 DNA sequence: TGTGCCAGCTCGCGGACAGGGGGCAACGAGCAGTACTTC. The genes are TRBV12-3 or TRBV12-4 and TRBJ2-7; 11 bases fit TRBD1. Germline trimming cut 8 bases from V and 5 bases from J; bases unmatched to any gene: 5. The CDR3 covers 13 residues.

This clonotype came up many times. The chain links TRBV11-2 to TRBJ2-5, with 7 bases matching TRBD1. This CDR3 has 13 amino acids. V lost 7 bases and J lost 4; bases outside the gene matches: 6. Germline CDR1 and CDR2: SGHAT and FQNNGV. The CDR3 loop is CASTTWTGETQYF. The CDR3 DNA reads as TGTGCCAGCACGACCTGGACAGGAGAGACCCAGTACTTC.

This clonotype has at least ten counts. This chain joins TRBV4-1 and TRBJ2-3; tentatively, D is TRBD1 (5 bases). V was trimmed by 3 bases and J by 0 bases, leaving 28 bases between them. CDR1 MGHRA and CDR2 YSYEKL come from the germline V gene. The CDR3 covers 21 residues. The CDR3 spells CASSQRLSTATRASSTDTQYF. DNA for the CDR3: TGCGCCAGCAGCCAGCGCCTCTCGACAGCAACAAGGGCGTCTAGCACAGATACGCAGTATTTT.

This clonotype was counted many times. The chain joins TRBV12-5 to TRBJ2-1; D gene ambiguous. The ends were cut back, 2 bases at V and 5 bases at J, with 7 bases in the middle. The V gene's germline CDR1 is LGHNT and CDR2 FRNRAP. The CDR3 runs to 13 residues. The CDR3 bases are TGTGCTAGTGGTTTGCCCCAAGACAATGAGCAGTTCTTC. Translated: CASGLPQDNEQFF.

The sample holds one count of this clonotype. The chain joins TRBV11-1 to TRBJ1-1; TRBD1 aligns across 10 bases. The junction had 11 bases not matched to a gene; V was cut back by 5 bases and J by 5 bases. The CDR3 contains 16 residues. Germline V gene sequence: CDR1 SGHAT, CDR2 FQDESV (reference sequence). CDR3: CASSRISGTGETEAFF. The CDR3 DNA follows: TGTGCCAGCAGCCGCATCTCCGGGACAGGGGAAACTGAAGCTTTCTTT.

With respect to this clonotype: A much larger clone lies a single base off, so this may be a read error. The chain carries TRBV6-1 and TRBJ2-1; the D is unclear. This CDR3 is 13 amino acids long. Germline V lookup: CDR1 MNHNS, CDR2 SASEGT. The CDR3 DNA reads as TGTGCCGGCAGTGCCAGCCGCTACAATGAGCAGTTCTTC. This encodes CAGSASRYNEQFF.

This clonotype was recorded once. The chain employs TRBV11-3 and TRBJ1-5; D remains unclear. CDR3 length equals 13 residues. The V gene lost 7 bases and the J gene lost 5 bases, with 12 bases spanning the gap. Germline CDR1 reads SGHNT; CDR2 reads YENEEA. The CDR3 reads CASNSSQHQPQHF. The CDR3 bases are TGTGCCAGCAATTCCAGCCAGCATCAGCCCCAGCATTTT.

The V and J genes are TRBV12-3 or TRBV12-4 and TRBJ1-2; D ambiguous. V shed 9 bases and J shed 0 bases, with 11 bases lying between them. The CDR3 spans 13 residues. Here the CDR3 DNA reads TGTGCCAGTGGACTTAGAGCTAACTATGGCTACACCTTC. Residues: CASGLRANYGYTF.

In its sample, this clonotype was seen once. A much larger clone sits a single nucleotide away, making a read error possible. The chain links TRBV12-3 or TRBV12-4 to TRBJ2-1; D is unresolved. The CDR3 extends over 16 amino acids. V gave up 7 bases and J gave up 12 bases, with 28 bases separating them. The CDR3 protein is CASTTSEAVSTMRQFF. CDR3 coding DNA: TGTGCCAGCACCACGTCCGAGGCGGTCTCTACAATGAGGCAGTTCTTC.

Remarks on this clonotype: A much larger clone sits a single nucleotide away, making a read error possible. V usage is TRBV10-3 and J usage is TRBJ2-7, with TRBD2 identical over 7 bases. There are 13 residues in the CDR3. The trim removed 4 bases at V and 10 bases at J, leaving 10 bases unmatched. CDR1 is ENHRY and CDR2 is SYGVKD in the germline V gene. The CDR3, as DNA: TGTGCCATCAGTGCTAGCGGTGCGGGAGACCAGTACTTC. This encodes CAISASGAGDQYF.

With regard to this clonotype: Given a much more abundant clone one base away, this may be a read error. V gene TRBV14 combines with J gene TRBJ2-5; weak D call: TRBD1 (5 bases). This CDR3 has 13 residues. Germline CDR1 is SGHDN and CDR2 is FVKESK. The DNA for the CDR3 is TGTGCCAGCTGCCAAGGGCTGGGGCGGCCCCAGTACTTC. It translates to CASCQGLGRPQYF.

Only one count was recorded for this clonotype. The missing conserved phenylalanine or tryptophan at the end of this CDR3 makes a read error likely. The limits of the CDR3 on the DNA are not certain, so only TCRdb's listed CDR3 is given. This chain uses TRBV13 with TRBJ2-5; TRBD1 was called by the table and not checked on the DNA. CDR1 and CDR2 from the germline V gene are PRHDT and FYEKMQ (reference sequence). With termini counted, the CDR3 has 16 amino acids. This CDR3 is CASSLRGWVIRETQHS.

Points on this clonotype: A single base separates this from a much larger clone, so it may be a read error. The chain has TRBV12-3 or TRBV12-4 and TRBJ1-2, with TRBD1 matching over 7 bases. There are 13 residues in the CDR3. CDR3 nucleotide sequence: TGTGCCGGCAGCCACAGGGGTGACTATGGCTACACCTTC. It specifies CAGSHRGDYGYTF.